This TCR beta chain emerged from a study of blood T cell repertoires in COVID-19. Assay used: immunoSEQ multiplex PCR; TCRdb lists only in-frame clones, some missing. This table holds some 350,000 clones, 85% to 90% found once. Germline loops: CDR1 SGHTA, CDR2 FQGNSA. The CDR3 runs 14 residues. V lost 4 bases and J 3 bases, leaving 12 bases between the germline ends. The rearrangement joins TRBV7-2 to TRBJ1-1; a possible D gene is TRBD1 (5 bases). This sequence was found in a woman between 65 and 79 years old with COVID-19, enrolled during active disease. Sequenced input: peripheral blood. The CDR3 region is CASSSTGVYTEAFF. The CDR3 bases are TGTGCCAGCAGCTCCACAGGAGTCTACACTGAAGCTTTCTTT.